Below are 27 T cell receptor beta chains sequenced from a single sample in a study of patients and donors after allogeneic stem cell transplantation. One entry per CDR3 protein, called by TCRdb with MiXCR from the RT-PCR reads. Altogether fewer than 500,000 distinct CDR3 sequences are present, under 20% being singletons, with the ten largest covering roughly 7.2%. Specimen: blood, either unsorted or a sorted T cell fraction (not recorded which). These receptors all come from a human donor who was either an allogeneic HSCT recipient or a stem cell or donor lymphocyte infusion donor (not recorded which). It is not recorded whose cells these are; they may come from a transplant donor.

The rearrangement joins TRBV7-9 to TRBJ2-1; D gene ambiguous. The CDR3 spans 12 residues. Germline lookup yields CDR1 SEHNR and CDR2 FQNEAQ (reference sequence). V was trimmed by 0 bases and J by 8 bases, leaving 5 bases between them. CDR3: CASSLAADEQFF. CDR3 nucleotides: TGTGCCAGCAGCTTAGCGGCCGATGAGCAGTTCTTC.

This clonotype was seen a few times. The chain links TRBV3-1 to TRBJ2-7, with 12 nucleotides matching TRBD2. The CDR3 loop spans 16 amino acids. The trim removed 4 bases at V and 6 bases at J, leaving 10 bases unmatched. Germline V gives CDR1 LGHDT, CDR2 YNNKEL (reference sequence). CDR3 nucleotide sequence: TGTGCCAGCAGCCGCCCTGCGACTAGCGGGAGTGCCGAGCAGTACTTC. As protein: CASSRPATSGSAEQYF.

The chain combines TRBV24-1 with TRBJ1-2; no reliable D call. Germline V gene sequence: CDR1 KGHDR, CDR2 SFDVKD. This CDR3 has 13 residues. The V and J ends lost 4 bases and 6 bases respectively, with 11 bases between them. CDR3 sequence reads: CATSDFGSDGYTF. The CDR3 DNA reads as TGTGCCACCAGTGACTTCGGGTCCGATGGCTACACCTTC.

In this sample, this clonotype turned up a few times. V usage is TRBV5-1 and J usage is TRBJ1-1; D ambiguous. The germline V gene has CDR1 SGHRS and CDR2 YFSETQ. The V end was cut by 4 bases, the J end by 3 bases, with 10 bases between. CDR3 size: 13 residues. DNA for the CDR3: TGCGCCAGCAGCCTCCCCCCCTACACTGAAGCTTTCTTT. Translated, it gives CASSLPPYTEAFF.

This clonotype was picked up a small number of times. V is TRBV5-1 and J is TRBJ2-7; D is perhaps TRBD2 (5 bases). Trimming took off 0 bases at V and 6 bases at J, with 19 bases between the two ends. The CDR3 covers 16 residues. Looked up from germline, CDR1 is SGHRS and CDR2 is YFSETQ. The chain's CDR3 is CASSLGPLGSPGEQYF. The CDR3 nucleotides read TGCGCCAGCAGCTTGGGCCCACTAGGGTCACCCGGCGAGCAGTACTTC.

This clonotype was counted between two and nine times. The chain combines TRBV20-1 with TRBJ2-7; 9 positions agree with TRBD1. The CDR3 is made up of 15 amino acids. V lost 4 bases and J lost 2; bases outside the gene matches: 9. Germline-derived CDR1 and CDR2 are DFQATT and SNEGSKA (reference sequence). In DNA form, the CDR3 reads TGCAGTGCTAAGACGCTCCGGGACAGGGCCTACGAGCAGTACTTC. This translates into CSAKTLRDRAYEQYF.

This clonotype was recorded a few times. The chain is built from TRBV5-1 and TRBJ1-3; D ambiguous. The CDR3 sequence is 15 residues long. Trimming took off 3 bases at V and 0 bases at J, with 10 bases between the two ends. Germline assignment: CDR1 SGHRS and CDR2 YFSETQ. Here the CDR3 reads CASSSDGGSGNTIYF. CDR3 nucleotides: TGCGCCAGCAGCTCCGACGGAGGCTCTGGAAACACCATATATTTT.

This clonotype was detected only once. The chain couples TRBV2 to TRBJ2-1, with 8 bases matching TRBD1. CDR1 and CDR2 from the germline V gene are SNHLY and FYNNEI. The CDR3 loop spans 14 amino acids. V shed 7 bases and J 4 bases; nucleotides not matched to a gene: 6. The CDR3 DNA reads TGTGCCAGCACTCCCGGACAGGGATACAATGAGCAGTTCTTC. Translating it yields CASTPGQGYNEQFF.

This chain connects TRBV6-1 to TRBJ1-1; no clear D gene. Germline values: CDR1 MNHNS, CDR2 SASEGT. V dropped 6 bases and J dropped 1 base, with 12 bases sitting between them. The CDR3 loop spans 14 amino acids. DNA of the CDR3: TGTGCCAGCAGCCCCCTCGGGTGGAACACTGAAGCTTTCTTT. It is translated as CASSPLGWNTEAFF.

This chain links TRBV5-6 with TRBJ2-7; D remains unclear. CDR3 length: 12 amino acids. From germline, CDR1 is SGHDT and CDR2 YYEEEE. The V and J ends lost 0 bases and 7 bases respectively, with 8 bases between them. The CDR3 DNA reads TGTGCCAGCAGCTTGGCTCTGGGAGAGCAGTACTTC. It is translated as CASSLALGEQYF. The entire variable domain, with the rest obtained from reference TRBV5-6 and TRBJ2-7, is as follows: DAGVTQSPTHLIKTRGQQVTLRCSPKSGHDTVSWYQQALGQGPQFIFQYYEEEERQRGNFPDRFSGHQFPNYSSELNVNALLLGDSALYLCASSLALGEQYFGPGTRLTVT.

In its sample, this clonotype was seen many times. The V gene is TRBV5-8, the J gene TRBJ1-5; no reliable D call. This CDR3 is 13 amino acids long. Germline lookup yields CDR1 SGHTS and CDR2 YDEGEE. V lost 4 bases and J 7 bases, leaving 12 bases between the germline ends. In nucleotides, the CDR3 is TGTGCCAGCAGCCCCCAAATTGTACAGCCCCAGCATTTT. This encodes CASSPQIVQPQHF.

This clonotype appeared many times. For the CDR3, the DNA is TGTGCCAGCAGCCAGCGACAGGGGGGAACAAAGACCCAGTACTTC. Translation: CASSQRQGGTKTQYF. This chain connects TRBV7-2 to TRBJ2-5, with 9 bases that match TRBD1. This CDR3 has 15 residues. Trimming at V came to 5 bases and at J to 6 bases, leaving 10 bases not matched to a gene. Germline assignment: CDR1 SGHTA and CDR2 FQGNSA. Full variable domain (remainder filled in from reference TRBV7-2 and TRBJ2-5): GAGVSQSPSNKVTEKGKDVELRCDPISGHTALYWYRQSLGQGLEFLIYFQGNSAPDKSGLPSDRFSAERTGGSVSTLTIQRTQQEDSAVYLCASSQRQGGTKTQYFGPGTRLLVL.

This clonotype was seen only once. The genes are TRBV11-2 and TRBJ2-2; D remains unclear. The CDR3 contains 13 residues. Between the trimmed V and J ends, which lost 5 bases and 6 bases, there was a span of 10 bases. Germline loops: CDR1 SGHAT, CDR2 FQNNGV. CDR3: CASSPSRAGELFF. The CDR3 DNA reads as TGTGCCAGCAGCCCCAGTAGGGCCGGGGAGCTGTTTTTT.

This clonotype was counted between two and nine times. This sequence joins TRBV15 and TRBJ2-2; D unresolved. The V gene's germline CDR1 is LNHNV and CDR2 YYDKDF (reference sequence). CDR3 length: 14 residues. Trimming stripped 6 bases from V and 0 bases from J, with 8 bases between. As DNA, the CDR3 is TGTGCCACCAGGGCGGTGGCGAACACCGGGGAGCTGTTTTTT. Its translation is CATRAVANTGELFF.

This clonotype came up many times. The V and J genes are TRBV7-9 and TRBJ2-3; D gene ambiguous. Trimming stripped 1 base from V and 4 bases from J, with 3 bases between. Germline V gives CDR1 SEHNR, CDR2 FQNEAQ (reference sequence). The CDR3 contains 12 residues. CDR3 sequence: CASSLEADTQYF. As DNA, the CDR3 is TGTGCCAGCAGCTTAGAGGCAGATACGCAGTATTTT.

The chain is built from TRBV6-5 and TRBJ2-7; unclear D gene. V lost 6 bases and J 6 bases, leaving 12 bases between the germline ends. CDR1 and CDR2 from the germline V gene are MNHEY and SVGAGI. The CDR3 runs 12 residues. CDR3 nucleotides: TGTGCCAGCAGCAACCCCCCGTCCGAGCAGTACTTC. Translation gives CASSNPPSEQYF.

This clonotype was seen at least ten times. J is TRBJ1-6 and V is TRBV10-3, with D tentatively TRBD1 (5 bases). CDR1 and CDR2 (germline): ENHRY, SYGVKD. V dropped 10 bases and J dropped 10 bases, with 17 bases sitting between them. The CDR3 sequence is 13 residues long. CDR3 residues: CATRDSAISPLHF. The CDR3 DNA follows: TGTGCCACCCGGGACTCTGCCATCTCACCCCTCCACTTT.

There are a few counts of this clonotype. This chain uses TRBV10-2 with TRBJ2-5, with D maybe TRBD1 (5 bases). CDR1 and CDR2 (germline): WSHSY, SAAADI. Trimming took off 8 bases at V and 2 bases at J, with 15 bases between the two ends. The CDR3 spans 14 residues. In DNA, the CDR3 is TGCGCCAGCGTAGGGGTGCTCACTCAAGAGACCCAGTACTTC. The encoded protein is CASVGVLTQETQYF.

This clonotype was found a few times. The chain joins TRBV29-1 to TRBJ1-1, with D possibly being TRBD1 (5 bases). Germline assignment: CDR1 SQVTM and CDR2 ANQGSEA. The CDR3 runs to 11 residues. The CDR3 here is CSWGVNTEAFF. The CDR3 DNA sequence: TGCAGTTGGGGGGTGAACACTGAAGCTTTCTTT.

This clonotype was found many times. The chain joins TRBV20-1 to TRBJ1-2, with a possible D match to TRBD1 (5 bases). CDR3 size: 13 residues. Germline values: CDR1 DFQATT, CDR2 SNEGSKA (reference sequence). The V and J ends lost 3 bases and 7 bases respectively, with 15 bases between them. In DNA form, the CDR3 reads TGCAGTGCTAGGGCACTCGAGGGGTTTGGCTACACCTTC. Amino acids: CSARALEGFGYTF.

The genes are TRBV24-1 and TRBJ2-1; TRBD1 aligns across 8 bases. V gave up 7 bases and J gave up 8 bases; unmatched junction bases: 9. Per germline, CDR1 KGHDR and CDR2 SFDVKD. This CDR3 spans 14 amino acids. The CDR3 bases are TGTGCCACCAGCCTCGGACAGGGTGGGGATGAGCAGTTCTTC. It translates to CATSLGQGGDEQFF.

This chain links TRBV7-9 with TRBJ2-1, with D unclear. Germline CDR1 SEHNR, CDR2 FQNEAQ (reference sequence). This CDR3 region has 12 residues. Trimming removed 6 bases at V and 7 bases at J, with 10 bases between. CDR3 coding DNA: TGTGCCAGCAGACTCCTAGTTAATGAGCAGTTCTTC. It translates to CASRLLVNEQFF.

The chain couples TRBV7-3 to TRBJ2-5; D is perhaps TRBD2 (5 bases). Trimming took 5 bases from V and 5 from J, leaving 18 bases between them. CDR1 and CDR2 (germline): SGHTA, FQGTGA. The CDR3 has 15 amino acids. CDR3 sequence (DNA): TGTGCCAGCAGCCCCTTGCCGGGGATAGGGGAGACCCAGTACTTC. Translation: CASSPLPGIGETQYF.

This clonotype showed up just a few times. The chain uses TRBV4-1 and TRBJ2-7; D possibly corresponds to TRBD2 (6 bases). This CDR3 is 20 amino acids long. V lost 0 bases, J lost 5 bases, and 29 bases lay in between. From germline, CDR1 is MGHRA and CDR2 YSYEKL. Here the CDR3 DNA reads TGCGCCAGCAGCCAAGATTTGGCCCTTACGTTGGGGGGAGAGCCCCACGAGCAGTACTTC. This encodes CASSQDLALTLGGEPHEQYF.

This clonotype showed up just a few times. The chain joins TRBV24-1 to TRBJ2-7; D is unclear. The germline V gene has CDR1 KGHDR and CDR2 SFDVKD. CDR3 length: 12 residues. Trimming removed 3 bases at V and 4 bases at J, with 6 bases between. The CDR3 is CATSDMVYEQYF. CDR3 bases: TGTGCCACCAGTGATATGGTTTACGAGCAGTACTTC.

This clonotype was found once. J is TRBJ2-6 and V is TRBV7-3; 7 bases agree with TRBD1. Losses at the gene ends were 5 bases for V and 3 bases for J; bases not matched to a gene: 10. The CDR3 totals 17 residues. CDR1 is SGHTA and CDR2 is FQGTGA in the germline V gene. CDR3 loop: CASSGYRGGIGANVLTF. The DNA for the CDR3 is TGTGCCAGCAGCGGCTACAGGGGTGGCATTGGGGCCAACGTCCTGACTTTC.

The chain carries TRBV7-6 and TRBJ1-1; no firm D call. Germline V lookup: CDR1 SGHVS, CDR2 FNYEAQ. Deletions cut 6 bases from V and 1 base from J, with 12 bases between. CDR3 length: 14 residues. The CDR3 is CASSPDFRNTEAFF. The CDR3 DNA sequence: TGTGCCAGCAGTCCAGACTTCAGGAACACTGAAGCTTTCTTT.